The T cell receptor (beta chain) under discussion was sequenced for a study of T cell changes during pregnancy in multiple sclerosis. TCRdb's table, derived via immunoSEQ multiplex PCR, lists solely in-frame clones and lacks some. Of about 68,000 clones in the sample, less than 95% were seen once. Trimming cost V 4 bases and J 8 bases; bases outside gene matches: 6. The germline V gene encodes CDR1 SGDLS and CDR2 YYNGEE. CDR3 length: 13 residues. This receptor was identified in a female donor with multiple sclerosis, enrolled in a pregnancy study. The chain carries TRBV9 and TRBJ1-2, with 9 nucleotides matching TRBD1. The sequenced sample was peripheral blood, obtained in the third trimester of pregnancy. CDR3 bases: TGTGCCAGCAGCCCCGGACAGGGGTCCGGCTACACCTTC. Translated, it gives CASSPGQGSGYTF. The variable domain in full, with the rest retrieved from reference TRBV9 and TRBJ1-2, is DSGVTQTPKHLITATGQRVTLRCSPRSGDLSVYWYQQSLDQGLQFLIQYYNGEERAKGNILERFSAQQFPDLHSELNLSSLELGDSALYFCASSPGQGSGYTFGSGTRLTVV.